Listed below are T cell receptor beta chains from one sample, sequenced in a study of blood T cell repertoires in COVID-19. Clones were sequenced by immunoSEQ multiplex PCR, and TCRdb holds only the in-frame ones, with some missing. The table has 350,000 to 400,000 clones, 88% seen once. The specimen sequenced was PBMCs or T cells enriched from blood (not recorded which). The origin of the receptors is a woman aged 18-29 years who had recovered from COVID-19. CDR3s include the opening cysteine and the closing phenylalanine or tryptophan. The order of the fields is D gene, CDR3 length, clone size, V gene, J gene, CDR3 protein, CDR3 DNA. D genes are given only for firm matches. Clone size appears in some rows only: once, few, many, or a class for an expanded clone.

D gene: NA; CDR3 length: 19; clone size: NA; V gene: TRBV7-5; J gene: TRBJ2-7; CDR3 protein: CARSSNSTLSVGQPVGQYF; CDR3 DNA: TGTGCCAGAAGCTCGAACTCCACACTTTCGGTGGGGCAACCCGTTGGGCAGTACTTC
D gene: NA; CDR3 length: 15; clone size: once; V gene: TRBV5-1; J gene: TRBJ1-6; CDR3 protein: CASSLGESNNSPLHF; CDR3 DNA: TGCGCCAGCAGCTTGGGGGAGTCAAATAATTCACCCCTCCACTTT
D gene: NA; CDR3 length: 16; clone size: NA; V gene: TRBV7-9; J gene: TRBJ1-2; CDR3 protein: CASSPPYRFANYGYTF; CDR3 DNA: TGTGCCAGCAGCCCACCGTACAGGTTTGCTAACTATGGCTACACCTTC
D gene: NA; CDR3 length: 16; clone size: NA; V gene: TRBV19; J gene: TRBJ1-1; CDR3 protein: CASSIVERTGSTEAFF; CDR3 DNA: TGTGCCAGTAGTATAGTCGAGCGCACCGGGAGCACTGAAGCTTTCTTT
D gene: NA; CDR3 length: 16; clone size: NA; V gene: TRBV28; J gene: TRBJ1-2; CDR3 protein: CASISPSQGTLTGYTF; CDR3 DNA: TGTGCCAGCATAAGTCCGAGCCAGGGCACTTTGACTGGCTACACCTTC
D gene: NA; CDR3 length: 14; clone size: once; V gene: TRBV5-1; J gene: TRBJ2-1; CDR3 protein: CASSLAQGGDEQFF; CDR3 DNA: TGCGCCAGCAGCTTGGCGCAGGGCGGGGATGAGCAGTTCTTC
D gene: NA; CDR3 length: 16; clone size: NA; V gene: TRBV4-1; J gene: TRBJ2-7; CDR3 protein: CASSPYPDIQSYEQYF; CDR3 DNA: TGCGCCAGCAGCCCTTACCCCGACATCCAAAGCTACGAGCAGTACTTC
D gene: NA; CDR3 length: 14; clone size: NA; V gene: TRBV12-5; J gene: TRBJ1-2; CDR3 protein: CASTPTYSNYGYTF; CDR3 DNA: TGTGCTAGTACTCCTACATACAGTAACTATGGCTACACCTTC
D gene: TRBD1; CDR3 length: 15; clone size: NA; V gene: TRBV7-8; J gene: TRBJ1-2; CDR3 protein: CASSRDAGTGGGYTF; CDR3 DNA: TGTGCCAGCAGCCGCGACGCCGGGACAGGGGGTGGCTACACCTTC
D gene: NA; CDR3 length: 13; clone size: NA; V gene: TRBV4-1; J gene: TRBJ1-5; CDR3 protein: CASLGQSNQPQHF; CDR3 DNA: TGCGCCAGCCTCGGACAGAGCAATCAGCCCCAGCATTTT
D gene: NA; CDR3 length: 13; clone size: NA; V gene: TRBV12-3/TRBV12-4; J gene: TRBJ1-2; CDR3 protein: CASSFAGGAGYTF; CDR3 DNA: TGTGCCAGCAGTTTTGCTGGCGGGGCTGGCTACACCTTC
D gene: NA; CDR3 length: 15; clone size: NA; V gene: TRBV5-4; J gene: TRBJ1-2; CDR3 protein: CASNLSGRPIYGYTF; CDR3 DNA: TGTGCCAGCAACTTGAGCGGACGACCCATCTATGGCTACACCTTC
D gene: NA; CDR3 length: 15; clone size: NA; V gene: TRBV5-1; J gene: TRBJ1-4; CDR3 protein: CASSVTVGRNEKLFF; CDR3 DNA: TGCGCCAGCAGCGTAACAGTAGGGAGGAATGAAAAACTGTTTTTT
D gene: TRBD1; CDR3 length: 14; clone size: NA; V gene: TRBV5-5; J gene: TRBJ1-1; CDR3 protein: CASPGQGAFTEAFF; CDR3 DNA: TGTGCCAGCCCGGGACAGGGGGCGTTTACTGAAGCTTTCTTT
D gene: TRBD1; CDR3 length: 15; clone size: NA; V gene: TRBV27; J gene: TRBJ1-1; CDR3 protein: CASSLGQVGPTEAFF; CDR3 DNA: TGTGCCAGCAGTCTAGGACAGGTCGGGCCCACTGAAGCTTTCTTT
D gene: NA; CDR3 length: 14; clone size: NA; V gene: TRBV29-1; J gene: TRBJ2-2; CDR3 protein: CSVDKQGATGELFF; CDR3 DNA: TGCAGCGTTGATAAACAGGGAGCCACCGGGGAGCTGTTTTTT
D gene: TRBD1; CDR3 length: 15; clone size: once; V gene: TRBV24-1; J gene: TRBJ2-3; CDR3 protein: CATSDSGTGTDTQYF; CDR3 DNA: TGTGCCACCAGTGATTCCGGGACAGGGACCGATACGCAGTATTTT
D gene: TRBD1; CDR3 length: 19; clone size: once; V gene: TRBV19; J gene: TRBJ1-2; CDR3 protein: CASSILPVDRGQGVYGYTF; CDR3 DNA: TGTGCCAGTAGTATCCTCCCCGTGGATCGCGGGCAGGGGGTCTATGGCTACACCTTC
D gene: TRBD1; CDR3 length: 14; clone size: NA; V gene: TRBV6-5; J gene: TRBJ1-2; CDR3 protein: CASLPGQGALGYTF; CDR3 DNA: TGTGCCAGCCTTCCGGGACAGGGGGCTTTGGGCTACACCTTC
D gene: NA; CDR3 length: 11; clone size: NA; V gene: TRBV6-2/TRBV6-3; J gene: TRBJ1-2; CDR3 protein: CASSNGGGYTF; CDR3 DNA: TGTGCCAGCAGTAACGGAGGGGGCTACACCTTC
D gene: TRBD1; CDR3 length: 14; clone size: NA; V gene: TRBV7-6; J gene: TRBJ1-1; CDR3 protein: CASSSGDRDTEAFF; CDR3 DNA: TGTGCCAGCAGCTCAGGGGACAGGGACACTGAAGCTTTCTTT
D gene: NA; CDR3 length: 13; clone size: NA; V gene: TRBV30; J gene: TRBJ1-5; CDR3 protein: CAWSRGANQPQHF; CDR3 DNA: TGTGCCTGGAGTCGGGGGGCCAATCAGCCCCAGCATTTT
D gene: NA; CDR3 length: 11; clone size: once; V gene: TRBV6-2/TRBV6-3; J gene: TRBJ2-1; CDR3 protein: CASSQVWEQFF; CDR3 DNA: TGTGCCAGCAGTCAGGTGTGGGAGCAGTTCTTC
D gene: NA; CDR3 length: 18; clone size: NA; V gene: TRBV3-1/TRBV3-2; J gene: TRBJ2-3; CDR3 protein: CASSQELYIAGSTDTQYF; CDR3 DNA: TGTGCCAGCAGCCAAGAACTGTATATTGCGGGGAGCACAGATACGCAGTATTTT
D gene: TRBD1; CDR3 length: 15; clone size: NA; V gene: TRBV7-9; J gene: TRBJ1-6; CDR3 protein: CASSLEDRAYSPLHF; CDR3 DNA: TGTGCCAGCAGCTTAGAGGACAGGGCTTATTCACCCCTCCACTTT
D gene: NA; CDR3 length: 14; clone size: few; V gene: TRBV11-2; J gene: TRBJ2-3; CDR3 protein: CASSSGTSTDTQYF; CDR3 DNA: TGTGCCAGCAGCTCCGGGACATCCACAGATACGCAGTATTTT
D gene: NA; CDR3 length: 15; clone size: NA; V gene: TRBV6-4; J gene: TRBJ2-3; CDR3 protein: CASSEAGAGADTQYF; CDR3 DNA: TGTGCCAGCAGTGAGGCGGGGGCAGGAGCAGATACGCAGTATTTT
D gene: NA; CDR3 length: 14; clone size: NA; V gene: TRBV7-9; J gene: TRBJ1-5; CDR3 protein: CASSLEGVVQPQHF; CDR3 DNA: TGTGCCAGCAGCTTAGAGGGGGTCGTTCAGCCCCAGCATTTT
D gene: NA; CDR3 length: 13; clone size: NA; V gene: TRBV2; J gene: TRBJ1-1; CDR3 protein: CASNGHGNTEAFF; CDR3 DNA: TGTGCCAGCAACGGACACGGGAACACTGAAGCTTTCTTT
D gene: TRBD2; CDR3 length: 16; clone size: NA; V gene: TRBV27; J gene: TRBJ2-3; CDR3 protein: CASRDGGARVLDTQYF; CDR3 DNA: TGTGCCAGCCGAGACGGGGGGGCCCGGGTCCTAGATACGCAGTATTTT
D gene: NA; CDR3 length: 14; clone size: NA; V gene: TRBV5-8; J gene: TRBJ1-5; CDR3 protein: CASSLAARAQPQHF; CDR3 DNA: TGTGCCAGCAGCTTGGCCGCCAGGGCTCAGCCCCAGCATTTT
D gene: TRBD1; CDR3 length: 14; clone size: NA; V gene: TRBV29-1; J gene: TRBJ1-2; CDR3 protein: CSAGTGGLSYGYTF; CDR3 DNA: TGCAGCGCCGGGACAGGGGGCCTTTCCTATGGCTACACCTTC
D gene: TRBD2; CDR3 length: 15; clone size: NA; V gene: TRBV6-4; J gene: TRBJ2-1; CDR3 protein: CASSDSKRGYNEQFF; CDR3 DNA: TGTGCCAGCAGTGATAGCAAGCGGGGGTACAATGAGCAGTTCTTC
D gene: NA; CDR3 length: 15; clone size: few; V gene: TRBV7-6; J gene: TRBJ1-1; CDR3 protein: CASSLAMGGGTEAFF; CDR3 DNA: TGTGCCAGCAGCTTAGCGATGGGAGGAGGCACTGAAGCTTTCTTT
D gene: NA; CDR3 length: 14; clone size: NA; V gene: TRBV15; J gene: TRBJ2-7; CDR3 protein: CATSRDQGSYEQYF; CDR3 DNA: TGTGCCACCAGCAGAGATCAGGGCTCCTACGAGCAGTACTTC
D gene: NA; CDR3 length: 14; clone size: once; V gene: TRBV29-1; J gene: TRBJ1-4; CDR3 protein: CSVEFPSEGEKLFF; CDR3 DNA: TGCAGCGTTGAATTCCCCTCCGAGGGTGAAAAACTGTTTTTT
D gene: TRBD1; CDR3 length: 16; clone size: NA; V gene: TRBV4-3; J gene: TRBJ2-7; CDR3 protein: CASSQDLSGGTLVQYF; CDR3 DNA: TGCGCCAGCAGCCAAGATCTGTCAGGGGGAACTTTGGTGCAGTACTTC
D gene: NA; CDR3 length: 13; clone size: NA; V gene: TRBV14; J gene: TRBJ2-3; CDR3 protein: CASSPQTGSGQYF; CDR3 DNA: TGTGCCAGCAGCCCTCAAACAGGGTCAGGGCAGTATTTT
D gene: TRBD1; CDR3 length: 15; clone size: NA; V gene: TRBV30; J gene: TRBJ1-3; CDR3 protein: CAWARQGGPGNTIYF; CDR3 DNA: TGTGCCTGGGCCCGACAGGGGGGGCCTGGAAACACCATATATTTT
D gene: TRBD1; CDR3 length: 15; clone size: NA; V gene: TRBV5-1; J gene: TRBJ2-3; CDR3 protein: CASSGPGQSTDTQYF; CDR3 DNA: TGCGCCAGCAGCGGACCGGGACAGAGCACAGATACGCAGTATTTT
D gene: TRBD1; CDR3 length: 14; clone size: NA; V gene: TRBV7-9; J gene: TRBJ1-6; CDR3 protein: CASSRATGFSPLHF; CDR3 DNA: TGTGCCAGCAGTCGAGCGACAGGGTTCTCACCCCTCCACTTT
D gene: NA; CDR3 length: 16; clone size: NA; V gene: TRBV4-1; J gene: TRBJ1-5; CDR3 protein: CASNQDLSRGNQPQHF; CDR3 DNA: TGCGCCAGCAACCAAGATCTGAGCAGGGGCAATCAGCCCCAGCATTTT
D gene: NA; CDR3 length: 13; clone size: NA; V gene: TRBV12-3/TRBV12-4; J gene: TRBJ1-2; CDR3 protein: CASTFGGTYGYTF; CDR3 DNA: TGTGCCAGCACCTTCGGGGGGACCTATGGCTACACCTTC